A single sample gave rise to the 25 T cell receptor beta chains below, sequenced in a study of T cell responses to AZD1222 COVID-19 vaccine. This table comes from immunoSEQ multiplex PCR, and its TCRdb copy is limited to in-frame clones, with some not included. The table lists about 120,000 clones, about 83% of them singletons. This sample comprised peripheral blood, obtained on day 0 of AZD1222 vaccination. These receptors all come from an adult in good health.

The table lists this clone with a few counts. The J gene is TRBJ2-7, the V gene TRBV4-3; possibly TRBD1 for D (6 bases). Trimming pared 0 bases from V and 3 bases from J, leaving 15 bases between. Germline CDR1 and CDR2: LGHNA and YSLEER. The CDR3 has 16 amino acids. The CDR3 sequence: CASSQDRAGASYEQYF. The CDR3 DNA is TGCGCCAGCAGCCAAGATAGGGCAGGGGCGAGCTACGAGCAGTACTTC.

The genes are TRBV5-1 and TRBJ2-7, with 11 bases fitting TRBD2. The CDR3 length is 17 residues. V was pared by 4 bases and J by 0 bases, with 9 bases of the junction left unmatched. In germline, CDR1 is SGHRS, CDR2 YFSETQ. In nucleotides, the CDR3 is TGCGCCAGCAGCAAGGGACTAGCGGCCTTGAGCTCCTACGAGCAGTACTTC. It translates to CASSKGLAALSSYEQYF. Variable domain in full (rest from reference TRBV5-1 and TRBJ2-7): KAGVTQTPRYLIKTRGQQVTLSCSPISGHRSVSWYQQTPGQGLQFLFEYFSETQRNKGNFPGRFSGRQFSNSRSEMNVSTLELGDSALYLCASSKGLAALSSYEQYFGPGTRLTVT.

The genes are TRBV19 and TRBJ1-2, with TRBD1 as a possible D gene (6 bases). CDR3 size: 17 residues. Trimming cost V 3 bases and J 4 bases, with 21 bases left between them. CDR1 LNHDA and CDR2 SQIVND come from the germline V gene (reference sequence). The CDR3 sequence is CASSIESWGAPSYGYTF. The CDR3 DNA is TGTGCCAGTAGTATTGAATCTTGGGGGGCGCCCTCCTATGGCTACACCTTC.

This clone appeared a single time. The chain has TRBV5-4 and TRBJ1-6; D is possibly TRBD1 (5 bases). The germline V gene encodes CDR1 SGHNT and CDR2 YYREEE (reference sequence). The V and J ends lost 2 bases and 7 bases respectively, with 13 bases between them. The CDR3 spans 15 residues. The CDR3 DNA sequence: TGTGCCAGCAGCTTAGACCCCGAGGGGAATTCACCCCTCCACTTT. It encodes CASSLDPEGNSPLHF.

The CDR3 here is CASSLAPGGETQYF. CDR3 sequence (DNA): TGTGCCAGCAGCCTCGCTCCCGGGGGGGAGACCCAGTACTTC. The genes are TRBV3-1 (or the pseudogene TRBV3-2) and TRBJ2-5; TRBD2 matches 7 bases. V gave up 4 bases and J gave up 5 bases; unmatched junction bases: 7. CDR1 and CDR2 from the germline V gene are LGHDT and YNNKEL (reference sequence). This CDR3 has 14 residues.

The chain recombines TRBV5-4 with TRBJ1-6, with 8 positions matching TRBD1. J was trimmed by 7 bases and V by 0 bases; bases with no gene match: 3. Germline CDR1 and CDR2: SGHNT and YYREEE (reference sequence). This CDR3 is built from 15 residues. The CDR3 here is CASSLGTGTNSPLHF. Written as DNA, the CDR3 is TGTGCCAGCAGCTTGGGGACAGGGACGAATTCACCCCTCCACTTT. Drawing the rest from reference TRBV5-4 and TRBJ1-6, the complete variable domain is ETGVTQSPTHLIKTRGQQVTLRCSSQSGHNTVSWYQQALGQGPQFIFQYYREEENGRGNFPPRFSGLQFPNYSSELNVNALELDDSALYLCASSLGTGTNSPLHFGNGTRLTVT.

J is TRBJ2-3 and V is TRBV10-3; D remains unclear. The V gene's germline CDR1 is ENHRY and CDR2 SYGVKD. Trimming shortened V by 4 bases and J by 0 bases, and 14 bases separated the two germline ends. The CDR3 has 16 residues. The CDR3 loop reads CAISGSGFGSTDTQYF. The CDR3 bases are TGTGCCATCAGTGGGTCAGGATTCGGAAGCACAGATACGCAGTATTTT.

In its sample, this clone was seen once. The rearrangement links TRBV5-4 to TRBJ2-1, with 8 bases lining up with TRBD2. The germline V gene has CDR1 SGHNT and CDR2 YYREEE (reference sequence). CDR3 length: 14 residues. V trimming: 4 bases; J trimming: 6 bases; junction bases outside the gene matches: 6. CDR3 coding DNA: TGTGCCAGCAGCCACCGGACTAGCTCCAATGAGCAGTTCTTC. Its translation is CASSHRTSSNEQFF.

This chain connects TRBV9 to TRBJ2-5, with D unclear. Between the trimmed V and J ends, which lost 0 bases and 4 bases, there was a span of 10 bases. The CDR3 runs to 14 residues. Germline values: CDR1 SGDLS, CDR2 YYNGEE. CDR3 sequence: CASSVDSSRETQYF. The CDR3 bases are TGTGCCAGCAGCGTAGATAGCTCCCGAGAGACCCAGTACTTC.

The V and J genes are TRBV4-1 and TRBJ1-5; D is ambiguous. V dropped 1 base and J dropped 7 bases, with 11 bases sitting between them. The CDR3 is 14 amino acids. Germline CDR1 reads MGHRA; CDR2 reads YSYEKL. CDR3 coding DNA: TGCGCCAGCAGCCAAGTTAGTCTAGGGCAGCCCCAGCATTTT. This gives the protein CASSQVSLGQPQHF.

The chain links TRBV6-2 or TRBV6-3 to TRBJ1-2; TRBD1 might be the D (5 bases). V lost 5 bases and J 3 bases, leaving 10 bases between the germline ends. The CDR3 loop spans 13 amino acids. The germline CDR1 and CDR2 sequences are MNHEY and SVGEGT. CDR3 sequence reads: CASSPTGDYGYTF. The DNA for the CDR3 is TGTGCCAGCAGTCCCACGGGGGACTATGGCTACACCTTC.

About this clone: This specimen includes other DNA sequences encoding the same CDR3. The chain couples TRBV9 to TRBJ1-6, with D tentatively TRBD1 (6 bases). CDR1 is SGDLS and CDR2 is YYNGEE in the germline V gene. The CDR3 spans 15 residues. The germline V and J ends were trimmed by 0 bases and 7 bases, with 11 bases remaining between them. The CDR3 is CASSVEGGLNSPLHF. As DNA, the CDR3 is TGTGCCAGCAGCGTAGAGGGGGGATTGAATTCACCCCTCCACTTT.

This clone showed up just a few times. The rearrangement links TRBV7-2 to TRBJ2-3; D gene uncertain. The germline V gene has CDR1 SGHTA and CDR2 FQGNSA. The CDR3 sequence is 12 residues long. V was pared by 5 bases and J by 2 bases, with 5 bases between. The CDR3 is CASSRLTDTQYF. CDR3 bases: TGTGCCAGCAGCCGCCTCACAGATACGCAGTATTTT.

This clone has just one count. The rearrangement joins TRBV5-1 to TRBJ2-2; the D gene could be TRBD1 or TRBD2 (5 bases each). Trimming took off 1 base at V and 1 base at J, with 11 bases between the two ends. Germline V lookup: CDR1 SGHRS, CDR2 YFSETQ. This CDR3 has 16 residues. The CDR3, as DNA: TGCGCCAGCAGCTTGCGGGGCTCGAAGAACACCGGGGAGCTGTTTTTT. Its translation: CASSLRGSKNTGELFF. The complete variable domain, with remaining parts taken from reference TRBV5-1 and TRBJ2-2, reads KAGVTQTPRYLIKTRGQQVTLSCSPISGHRSVSWYQQTPGQGLQFLFEYFSETQRNKGNFPGRFSGRQFSNSRSEMNVSTLELGDSALYLCASSLRGSKNTGELFFGEGSRLTVL.

The rearrangement uses TRBV11-3 and TRBJ2-3; unclear D gene. With 1 base removed from V and 8 bases from J, the gap between germline ends came to 7 bases. Germline loops: CDR1 SGHNT, CDR2 YENEEA. The CDR3 covers 12 residues. CDR3 protein: CASSLGPGTQYF. In DNA, the CDR3 is TGTGCCAGCAGCTTAGGCCCAGGTACGCAGTATTTT. Together with reference TRBV11-3 and TRBJ2-3, the CDR3 gives the full variable domain: EAGVVQSPRYKIIEKKQPVAFWCNPISGHNTLYWYLQNLGQGPELLIRYENEEAVDDSQLPKDRFSAERLKGVDSTLKIQPAELGDSAVYLCASSLGPGTQYFGPGTRLTVL.

The chain carries TRBV29-1 and TRBJ2-3, with TRBD2 as a possible D gene (5 bases). Germline CDR1 SQVTM, CDR2 ANQGSEA. CDR3 length: 17 residues. The V gene lost 0 bases and the J gene lost 0 bases, with 16 bases spanning the gap. This chain's CDR3 is CSVEDAWTQTSTDTQYF. The CDR3, as DNA: TGCAGCGTTGAAGATGCCTGGACTCAGACTAGCACAGATACGCAGTATTTT.

The chain links TRBV30 to TRBJ1-1; D call uncertain. V dropped 4 bases and J dropped 5 bases, with 17 bases sitting between them. The CDR3 extends over 14 amino acids. Germline CDR1 is GTSNPN and CDR2 is SVGIG (reference sequence). The CDR3 sequence is CAWIRPFIGTEAFF. In DNA, the CDR3 is TGTGCCTGGATCCGGCCCTTTATCGGGACTGAAGCTTTCTTT.

The chain links TRBV5-4 to TRBJ2-3; TRBD2 matches 15 bases. The CDR3 covers 16 residues. Trimming at V came to 4 bases and at J to 3 bases, leaving 3 bases not matched to a gene. Per germline, CDR1 SGHNT and CDR2 YYREEE (reference sequence). This CDR3 reads CASSPGLAGGTDTQYF. The CDR3 region has the DNA TGTGCCAGCAGCCCTGGACTAGCGGGAGGGACAGATACGCAGTATTTT.

The V and J genes are TRBV18 and TRBJ1-2; a weak D match, TRBD1 (5 bases). Germline CDR1 and CDR2: KGHSH and LQKENI. The CDR3 extends over 13 amino acids. The V gene lost 1 base and the J gene lost 2 bases, with 5 bases spanning the gap. The CDR3 sequence is CASSPRQNYGYTF. The DNA of the CDR3 is TGTGCCAGCTCACCACGACAGAACTATGGCTACACCTTC.

The chain carries TRBV14 and TRBJ1-1; the D gene is possibly TRBD1 (5 bases). Trimming pared 8 bases from V and 1 base from J, leaving 11 bases between. Germline CDR1 reads SGHDN; CDR2 reads FVKESK. This CDR3 has 13 amino acids. The CDR3 nucleotides are TGTGCCAGCGGTCAGGGCCAGAACACTGAAGCTTTCTTT. Amino acid sequence: CASGQGQNTEAFF.

This chain connects TRBV25-1 to TRBJ2-3, with D uncertain. Trimming removed 0 bases from V and 6 bases from J, with 4 bases in between. The CDR3 totals 12 residues. The germline CDR1 and CDR2 sequences are MGHDK and SYGVNS. CDR3 region: CASSEYRDTQYF. The DNA for the CDR3 is TGTGCCAGCAGTGAATATCGCGATACGCAGTATTTT.

This chain joins TRBV6-5 and TRBJ2-7; TRBD2 matches 9 bases. Germline V lookup: CDR1 MNHEY, CDR2 SVGAGI. This CDR3 spans 16 amino acids. Trimming at V came to 0 bases and at J to 2 bases, leaving 5 bases not matched to a gene. CDR3 nucleotides: TGTGCCAGCAGTTACTCGAATCTAGCGGGGCCCTACGAGCAGTACTTC. Protein product: CASSYSNLAGPYEQYF.

This chain connects TRBV28 to TRBJ1-2, with unresolved D. The V end was cut by 5 bases, the J end by 4 bases, with 11 bases between. The V gene's germline CDR1 is MDHEN and CDR2 SYDVKM. The CDR3 extends over 13 amino acids. DNA of the CDR3: TGTGCCAGCAGTCCCCATGTGGGCTATGGCTACACCTTC. This translates into CASSPHVGYGYTF.

The chain links TRBV28 to TRBJ2-1; 13 bases match TRBD2. J gave up 7 bases and V 5 bases, and 5 bases lay outside the gene matches. CDR3 length: 15 amino acids. The V gene's germline CDR1 is MDHEN and CDR2 SYDVKM. CDR3 DNA sequence: TGTGCCAGCAGTCGCCCGGGACTAGCGGGAAATGAGCAGTTCTTC. Its protein product is CASSRPGLAGNEQFF.

The chain carries TRBV28 and TRBJ2-2, with D uncertain. CDR1 and CDR2 (germline): MDHEN, SYDVKM. Trimming shortened V by 6 bases and J by 2 bases, and 4 bases separated the two germline ends. This CDR3 has 12 residues. The CDR3 bases are TGTGCCAGCAGGGGAAACACCGGGGAGCTGTTTTTT. Protein sequence: CASRGNTGELFF.